This entry lists 17 T cell receptor beta chains sequenced from one sample in a study of cytomegalovirus exposure and HLA in healthy donors. TCRdb's copy holds only in-frame clones and misses some; the assay was immunoSEQ multiplex PCR. The data hold more than 95,000 clones, with roughly 86% observed a single time. Sequencing used PBMCs. The receptors were gathered from a man younger than 35 in good health and CMV-seronegative.

This chain joins TRBV5-1 and TRBJ2-1, with 7 positions matching TRBD2. V was pared by 7 bases and J by 9 bases, with 7 bases of the junction left unmatched. Germline CDR1 and CDR2: SGHRS and YFSETQ. The CDR3 has 12 amino acids. CDR3 DNA sequence: TGCGCCAGCGGGGGGGAGAGGGCTGAGCAGTTCTTC. Its protein is CASGGERAEQFF.

The chain recombines TRBV6-5 with TRBJ2-1, with 8 bases matching TRBD1. The CDR3 sequence is 15 residues long. In germline, CDR1 is MNHEY, CDR2 SVGAGI. The trim removed 6 bases at V and 1 base at J, leaving 5 bases unmatched. The CDR3 bases are TGTGCCAGCAGAAGACAGGGGAGGTCCTACAATGAGCAGTTCTTC. Its translation: CASRRQGRSYNEQFF.

V usage is TRBV7-9 and J usage is TRBJ2-1; D may be TRBD2 (6 bases). Trimming took off 5 bases at V and 2 bases at J, with 22 bases between the two ends. The germline V gene encodes CDR1 SEHNR and CDR2 FQNEAQ (reference sequence). The CDR3 contains 18 residues. CDR3 protein: CASSRLGWSGEAYNEQFF. Written as DNA, the CDR3 is TGTGCCAGCAGCCGCTTGGGGTGGTCGGGAGAGGCCTACAATGAGCAGTTCTTC.

The V gene is TRBV10-3, the J gene TRBJ2-1; 7 bases line up with TRBD2. The CDR3 runs 16 residues. The junction had 6 bases not matched to a gene; V was cut back by 2 bases and J by 2 bases. From germline, CDR1 is ENHRY and CDR2 SYGVKD. The CDR3 loop reads CAISELGGGPYNEQFF. DNA of the CDR3: TGTGCCATCAGTGAGCTTGGCGGGGGACCCTACAATGAGCAGTTCTTC.

A few counts support this clone. The chain joins TRBV5-1 to TRBJ2-7, with 8 bases fitting TRBD2. Losses at the gene ends were 0 bases for V and 5 bases for J; bases not matched to a gene: 7. CDR3 length: 15 residues. Germline CDR1 reads SGHRS; CDR2 reads YFSETQ. DNA for the CDR3: TGCGCCAGCAGCTTGGCCGGGAGGGCCACGGACGAGCAGTACTTC. Its translation: CASSLAGRATDEQYF.

The chain is built from TRBV28 and TRBJ1-3; D unclear. The germline V gene has CDR1 MDHEN and CDR2 SYDVKM. The V gene lost 6 bases and the J gene lost 3 bases, with 3 bases spanning the gap. This CDR3 contains 11 residues. The CDR3 reads CASSSGNTIYF. The CDR3 nucleotides read TGTGCCAGCAGCAGTGGAAACACCATATATTTT. The full variable domain, in which reference TRBV28 and TRBJ1-3 provide the parts outside the CDR3, is DVKVTQSSRYLVKRTGEKVFLECVQDMDHENMFWYRQDPGLGLRLIYFSYDVKMKEKGDIPEGYSVSREKKERFSLILESASTNQTSMYLCASSSGNTIYFGEGSWLTVV.

The CDR3 is CASRTDRDAEAFF. The CDR3 nucleotides are TGTGCCAGTAGAACTGACAGGGACGCTGAAGCTTTCTTT. This chain connects TRBV19 to TRBJ1-1; 7 nucleotides align to TRBD1. V was clipped by 6 bases and J by 6 bases; unmatched bases: 7. Germline V gene sequence: CDR1 LNHDA, CDR2 SQIVND (reference sequence). This CDR3 has 13 residues.

This rearrangement joins TRBV4-1 to TRBJ1-3; D is unclear. The CDR3 is 15 amino acids. Germline-derived CDR1 and CDR2 are MGHRA and YSYEKL. Between the trimmed V and J ends, which lost 1 base and 1 base, there was a span of 8 bases. CDR3 protein: CASSQGAASGNTIYF. CDR3 sequence (DNA): TGCGCCAGCAGCCAAGGGGCAGCTTCTGGAAACACCATATATTTT.

The rearrangement links TRBV10-3 to TRBJ2-1; 11 positions agree with TRBD2. This CDR3 is 16 amino acids long. Germline trimming cut 6 bases from V and 3 bases from J; bases unmatched to any gene: 7. Looked up from germline, CDR1 is ENHRY and CDR2 is SYGVKD. CDR3 region: CAISKKLAGDYNEQFF. The DNA of the CDR3 is TGTGCCATCAGCAAGAAACTAGCGGGAGACTACAATGAGCAGTTCTTC.

The chain combines TRBV11-1 with TRBJ2-5; TRBD2 matches 7 bases. Per the germline V gene, CDR1 is SGHAT and CDR2 is FQDESV (reference sequence). Unmatched junction bases numbered 7, after V lost 5 bases and J lost 1 base. The CDR3 spans 15 residues. In nucleotides, the CDR3 is TGTGCCAGCAGCACTGGGACTACGCTCCAAGAGACCCAGTACTTC. Its protein product is CASSTGTTLQETQYF.

Only one count was recorded for this clone. This sequence joins TRBV7-9 and TRBJ2-3, with 9 bases identical to TRBD2. V shed 2 bases, J shed 3 bases, and the junction held 3 bases outside the gene matches. The germline V gene encodes CDR1 SEHNR and CDR2 FQNEAQ (reference sequence). This CDR3 comprises 15 residues. CDR3: CASSLWREGTDTQYF. In DNA form, the CDR3 reads TGTGCCAGCAGCTTATGGCGGGAGGGGACAGATACGCAGTATTTT.

This chain links TRBV25-1 with TRBJ2-5; D ambiguous. In germline, CDR1 is MGHDK, CDR2 SYGVNS. V was pared by 1 base and J by 2 bases, with 8 bases between. The CDR3 covers 14 residues. Here the CDR3 DNA reads TGTGCCAGCAGTGAATGGGCTGGGCAAGAGACCCAGTACTTC. Encoded protein: CASSEWAGQETQYF.

This clone was seen a handful of times. This rearrangement joins TRBV5-8 to TRBJ2-7; a weak D match, TRBD1 (6 bases). The V and J ends lost 2 bases and 1 base respectively, with 13 bases between them. Germline CDR1 reads SGHTS; CDR2 reads YDEGEE. CDR3 length equals 15 residues. The chain's CDR3 is CASSLHRVRSYEQYF. CDR3 in DNA: TGTGCCAGCAGCTTACACAGGGTCAGGTCCTACGAGCAGTACTTC.

J is TRBJ2-7 and V is TRBV5-5; the D gene is possibly TRBD2 (6 bases). Germline V CDR1 and CDR2: SGHKS, YYEKEE (reference sequence). This CDR3 is built from 12 residues. Trimming pared 3 bases from V and 6 bases from J, leaving 10 bases between. This chain's CDR3 is CASSWGTGEQYF. The CDR3 coding sequence is TGTGCCAGCAGCTGGGGGACTGGCGAGCAGTACTTC.

The V and J genes are TRBV7-2 and TRBJ2-1; 10 bases are shared with TRBD2. CDR3 length: 19 residues. The ends lost 1 base at V and 0 bases at J; junction bases unmatched: 9. From germline, CDR1 is SGHTA and CDR2 FQGNSA. The CDR3 protein is CASSLGLAGVQSSYNEQFF. The CDR3 DNA reads as TGTGCCAGCAGCTTAGGGCTAGCGGGAGTTCAGAGCTCCTACAATGAGCAGTTCTTC. Filled out from reference TRBV7-2 and TRBJ2-1, the complete variable domain reads GAGVSQSPSNKVTEKGKDVELRCDPISGHTALYWYRQSLGQGLEFLIYFQGNSAPDKSGLPSDRFSAERTGGSVSTLTIQRTQQEDSAVYLCASSLGLAGVQSSYNEQFFGPGTRLTVL.

CDR3 DNA sequence: TGCGCCAGCAGCCCCGGGACTAACCAAGAGACCCAGTACTTC. Its translation is CASSPGTNQETQYF. The rearrangement links TRBV5-1 to TRBJ2-5, with 7 bases identical to TRBD2. CDR1 SGHRS and CDR2 YFSETQ come from the germline V gene. The CDR3 contains 14 residues. The junction had 3 bases not matched to a gene; V was cut back by 4 bases and J by 0 bases.

This chain connects TRBV15 to TRBJ2-3; TRBD2 matches 7 bases. CDR3 length: 17 residues. In germline, CDR1 is LNHNV, CDR2 YYDKDF (reference sequence). With V trimmed by 2 bases and J by 1 base, 9 bases remained unmatched. CDR3 DNA sequence: TGTGCCACCAGCAGACCCTTCACGGCGGGGGGCACAGATACGCAGTATTTT. Protein product: CATSRPFTAGGTDTQYF.